The 26 T cell receptor beta chains in this list originate from one sample, sequenced in a study of cytomegalovirus exposure and HLA in healthy donors. PCR amplification relied on 60 Vbeta primers (plus 13 Jbeta primers). The data were produced by immunoSEQ multiplex PCR, yet TCRdb's version contains in-frame clones alone and is incomplete. The listing records 200,000 to 250,000 clones. Input material: PBMCs. The receptors stem from a girl aged 2-10 years in good health and CMV-seropositive.

The chain joins TRBV5-4 to TRBJ1-2; the match to TRBD1 covers 12 bases. In germline, CDR1 is SGHNT, CDR2 YYREEE (reference sequence). The V gene end was trimmed by 3 bases and the J gene end by 2 bases; junction bases not matched to a gene: 5. The CDR3 contains 16 residues. CDR3 in DNA: TGTGCCAGCAGCTCCGGGACAGGGGGCCGGAACTATGGCTACACCTTC. It specifies CASSSGTGGRNYGYTF.

The chain links TRBV28 to TRBJ2-6, with D maybe TRBD1 (5 bases). The CDR3 loop spans 14 amino acids. Germline assignment: CDR1 MDHEN and CDR2 SYDVKM. V was cut by 7 bases and J by 1 base, with 8 bases left in between. For the CDR3, the DNA is TGTGCCAGCAATAGGGGTTCTGGGGCCAACGTCCTGACTTTC. As protein: CASNRGSGANVLTF.

The rearrangement uses TRBV28 and TRBJ2-7; 9 nucleotides agree with TRBD1. J was trimmed by 4 bases and V by 5 bases; bases with no gene match: 6. The CDR3 runs 14 residues. Looked up from germline, CDR1 is MDHEN and CDR2 is SYDVKM. Here the CDR3 DNA reads TGTGCCAGCAGTCCCACCGGGACAGGGTACGAGCAGTACTTC. It translates to CASSPTGTGYEQYF.

The chain's CDR3 is CASSLWGGLSSGANVLTF. In nucleotides, the CDR3 is TGTGCCAGCAGTTTATGGGGCGGACTAAGCTCTGGGGCCAACGTCCTGACTTTC. The chain employs TRBV28 and TRBJ2-6; D might be TRBD2 (6 bases). The CDR3 totals 18 residues. V was cut by 0 bases and J by 0 bases, with 12 bases left in between. Germline V gene lookup returns CDR1 MDHEN and CDR2 SYDVKM. Looking up the rest from reference TRBV28 and TRBJ2-6 gives the full variable domain: DVKVTQSSRYLVKRTGEKVFLECVQDMDHENMFWYRQDPGLGLRLIYFSYDVKMKEKGDIPEGYSVSREKKERFSLILESASTNQTSMYLCASSLWGGLSSGANVLTFGAGSRLTVL.

This CDR3 is CSAGLEYNEQFF. The CDR3 bases are TGCAGCGCGGGACTAGAGTACAATGAGCAGTTCTTC. V gene TRBV29-1 combines with J gene TRBJ2-1; TRBD2 matches 8 bases. With V trimmed by 7 bases and J by 4 bases, 3 bases remained unmatched. The CDR3 loop spans 12 amino acids. Looked up from germline, CDR1 is SQVTM and CDR2 is ANQGSEA.

The V gene is TRBV7-8, the J gene TRBJ2-5; TRBD2 agrees at 12 bases. The assigned J gene may be wrong: the sequence end matches TRBJ2-7 better. The germline V gene encodes CDR1 SGHVS and CDR2 FQNEAQ. The CDR3 sequence is 16 residues long. The DNA for the CDR3 is TGTGCCAGCAGCCCACGACTAGCGGGAGACTCCTACGAGCAGTACTTC. Its protein is CASSPRLAGDSYEQYF.

The chain has TRBV30 and TRBJ1-3; no clear D. Germline assignment: CDR1 GTSNPN and CDR2 SVGIG (reference sequence). This CDR3 is built from 12 residues. Trimming took off 4 bases at V and 0 bases at J, with 4 bases between the two ends. The CDR3 sequence is CAWTVSGNTIYF. The CDR3 DNA reads TGTGCCTGGACAGTCTCTGGAAACACCATATATTTT.

This chain connects TRBV5-1 to TRBJ2-3, with 8 bases identical to TRBD2. The V and J ends lost 2 bases and 3 bases, in that order; junction bases with no gene match: 2. Germline-derived CDR1 and CDR2 are SGHRS and YFSETQ. The CDR3 covers 14 residues. CDR3 sequence: CASSFGLATDTQYF. CDR3 DNA: TGCGCCAGCAGCTTTGGACTAGCAACAGATACGCAGTATTTT.

The chain is built from TRBV29-1 and TRBJ2-3; TRBD1 aligns across 9 bases. The V and J ends lost 7 bases and 9 bases, in that order; junction bases with no gene match: 5. CDR3 length equals 11 residues. CDR1 and CDR2 (germline): SQVTM, ANQGSEA. CDR3: CSGSGQGTQYF. As DNA, the CDR3 is TGCAGCGGCTCGGGACAGGGAACGCAGTATTTT.

V and J are TRBV28 and TRBJ2-3; D might be TRBD1 (6 bases). Per the germline V gene, CDR1 is MDHEN and CDR2 is SYDVKM. The V and J ends lost 3 bases and 0 bases respectively, with 16 bases between them. The CDR3 extends over 17 amino acids. The CDR3 reads CASSLGYRTASTDTQYF. In nucleotides, the CDR3 is TGTGCCAGCAGTTTGGGTTATAGGACAGCTAGCACAGATACGCAGTATTTT.

The rearrangement links TRBV10-3 to TRBJ2-7, with TRBD2 as a possible D gene (7 bases). The CDR3 length is 13 residues. Germline V gene lookup returns CDR1 ENHRY and CDR2 SYGVKD. V lost 3 bases to trimming and J lost 5 bases, with 11 bases between them. The CDR3, as DNA: TGTGCCATCAGTGACCGGGGGGCCCACGAGCAGTACTTC. Protein: CAISDRGAHEQYF.

This sequence joins TRBV7-8 and TRBJ2-7, with D possibly matching TRBD2 (6 bases). CDR1 SGHVS and CDR2 FQNEAQ come from the germline V gene. The CDR3 is made up of 14 amino acids. V was cut by 0 bases and J by 4 bases, with 10 bases left in between. In DNA form, the CDR3 reads TGTGCCAGCAGCTTAGCCGGGACTTTGTACGAGCAGTACTTC. It encodes CASSLAGTLYEQYF.

As to this clone: The conserved final phenylalanine or tryptophan is absent from the CDR3, which likely points to a read error. CDR3 in DNA: TGTGCCAGCAGCCCGCCCGGCAGTTCCGATAGCAATCAGCCCCAGCATCTT. Amino acid sequence: CASSPPGSSDSNQPQHL. The J gene is TRBJ1-5, the V gene TRBV7-9; no clear D gene. The CDR3 sequence is 17 residues long. Germline-derived CDR1 and CDR2 are SEHNR and FQNEAQ (reference sequence). V was trimmed by 5 bases and J by 0 bases, leaving 17 bases between them.

About this clone: The junction differs from germline at one of its ends, possibly a read error. The rearrangement uses TRBV4-1 and TRBJ2-1; 9 bases are a match to TRBD2. This CDR3 is built from 16 residues. CDR1 MGHRA and CDR2 YSYEKL come from the germline V gene. The CDR3 loop reads CASSQDPSGTVDEQFF. CDR3 DNA sequence: TGCGCTAGCAGCCAAGACCCTAGCGGGACCGTAGATGAGCAGTTCTTC.

For this clone: The same CDR3 is also encoded by other DNA sequences in this sample. V and J are TRBV5-1 and TRBJ2-1, with D possibly matching TRBD2 (6 bases). V was pared by 5 bases and J by 3 bases, with 9 bases between. The CDR3 has 13 amino acids. CDR1 SGHRS and CDR2 YFSETQ come from the germline V gene. CDR3 loop: CASSTGGYNEQFF. The CDR3 DNA is TGCGCCAGCAGTACCGGGGGCTACAATGAGCAGTTCTTC.

This chain links TRBV28 with TRBJ1-2; tentative D call: TRBD1 (6 bases). The CDR3 is 13 residues long. Germline V gives CDR1 MDHEN, CDR2 SYDVKM. V lost 4 bases, J lost 7 bases, and 13 bases lay in between. The CDR3 sequence: CASSSGQSTGYTF. The CDR3, as DNA: TGTGCCAGCAGTTCCGGACAGTCGACTGGCTACACCTTC.

The chain couples TRBV27 to TRBJ2-1, with TRBD2 as a possible D gene (6 bases). Germline CDR1 reads MNHEY; CDR2 reads SMNVEV (reference sequence). This CDR3 is built from 15 residues. Trimming cost V 3 bases and J 4 bases, with 13 bases left between them. Here the CDR3 DNA reads TGTGCCAGCAGTTTGGAGGGTTCAGGGTACAATGAGCAGTTCTTC. As protein: CASSLEGSGYNEQFF.

As to this clone: The junction shows a germline mismatch at one end, possibly a read error. The chain carries TRBV10-3 and TRBJ2-3; possibly TRBD2 for D (6 bases). Germline V gives CDR1 ENHRY, CDR2 SYGVKD. CDR3 length: 12 residues. The CDR3 bases are TGTGCCGTCAGTGAGGAGGGAGATACGCAGTATTTT. It encodes CAVSEEGDTQYF.

This sequence joins TRBV10-1 and TRBJ2-1; 8 nucleotides agree with TRBD1. The germline CDR1 and CDR2 sequences are WNHNN and SYGVQD (reference sequence). The J segment lost 5 bases and the V segment lost 0 bases, leaving 12 bases of the junction unmatched. This CDR3 is 18 amino acids long. This CDR3 reads CASSESGTGRQIDNEQFF. In DNA form, the CDR3 reads TGCGCCAGCAGTGAGTCGGGGACAGGAAGACAAATTGACAATGAGCAGTTCTTC.

The chain carries TRBV10-2 and TRBJ1-2, with a weak D call TRBD1 (6 bases). Trimming left V 5 bases short and J 1 base short, with 11 bases between. This CDR3 comprises 14 residues. The V gene's germline CDR1 is WSHSY and CDR2 SAAADI. CDR3 protein: CASSRDRFNYGYTF. The CDR3 bases are TGCGCCAGCAGTCGTGACAGGTTTAACTATGGCTACACCTTC.

This sequence joins TRBV11-2 and TRBJ1-1, with D unclear. V was cut by 4 bases and J by 4 bases, with 10 bases left in between. The CDR3 runs to 13 residues. The germline V gene encodes CDR1 SGHAT and CDR2 FQNNGV. CDR3 coding DNA: TGTGCCAGCAGCTCCCTACGGGGCACTGAAGCTTTCTTT. Its protein product is CASSSLRGTEAFF.

The genes are TRBV27 and TRBJ2-2; 7 nucleotides align to TRBD1. The CDR3 covers 16 residues. V was pared by 5 bases and J by 1 base, with 7 bases of the junction left unmatched. The germline gives CDR1 MNHEY, CDR2 SMNVEV (reference sequence). CDR3 amino acids: CASSHTGALNTGELFF. The CDR3 DNA sequence: TGTGCCAGCAGTCACACAGGGGCCCTGAACACCGGGGAGCTGTTTTTT.

The rearrangement links TRBV6-1 to TRBJ2-7; possible D gene TRBD1, 5 bases. Trimming shortened V by 6 bases and J by 0 bases, and 9 bases separated the two germline ends. This CDR3 comprises 13 residues. The germline gives CDR1 MNHNS, CDR2 SASEGT. The CDR3 reads CASSLRGSYEQYF. In DNA form, the CDR3 reads TGTGCCAGCAGCTTAAGGGGCTCCTACGAGCAGTACTTC.

The chain couples TRBV30 to TRBJ2-5; perhaps TRBD2 as D (6 bases). The CDR3 spans 14 residues. Germline V CDR1 and CDR2: GTSNPN, SVGIG (reference sequence). V was pared by 3 bases and J by 2 bases, with 13 bases between. CDR3 sequence (DNA): TGTGCCTGGAGCTTGGTTGGGGGGCAAGAGACCCAGTACTTC. This sequence encodes CAWSLVGGQETQYF.

The chain recombines TRBV11-2 with TRBJ1-6; TRBD1 agrees at 8 bases. CDR3 length: 15 amino acids. Germline loops: CDR1 SGHAT, CDR2 FQNNGV. V trimming: 0 bases; J trimming: 6 bases; junction bases outside the gene matches: 1. This chain's CDR3 is CASSLDRGPNSPLHF. CDR3 sequence (DNA): TGTGCCAGCAGCTTAGACAGGGGGCCTAATTCACCCCTCCACTTT.

J is TRBJ2-2 and V is TRBV12-2; the table's D call TRBD2 went unverified against the DNA. TRBV12-2 is annotated as a pseudogene. The CDR3 covers 20 residues. CDR3 sequence reads: CASRLRPVTGLAGGPGELFF. CDR3 DNA sequence: TGTGCAAGTCGCTTAAGGCCCGTTACTGGACTAGCGGGAGGTCCCGGGGAGCTGTTTTTT.